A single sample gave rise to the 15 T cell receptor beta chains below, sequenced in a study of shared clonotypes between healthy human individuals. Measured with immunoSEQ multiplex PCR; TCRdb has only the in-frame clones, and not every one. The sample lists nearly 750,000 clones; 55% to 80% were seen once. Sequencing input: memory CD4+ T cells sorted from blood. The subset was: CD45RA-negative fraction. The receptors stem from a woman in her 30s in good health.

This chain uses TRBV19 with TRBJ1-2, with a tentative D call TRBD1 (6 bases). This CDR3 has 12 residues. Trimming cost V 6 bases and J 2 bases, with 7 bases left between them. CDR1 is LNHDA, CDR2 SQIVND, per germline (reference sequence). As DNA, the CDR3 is TGTGCCAGTAGCGACAGGAACTATGGCTACACCTTC. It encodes CASSDRNYGYTF.

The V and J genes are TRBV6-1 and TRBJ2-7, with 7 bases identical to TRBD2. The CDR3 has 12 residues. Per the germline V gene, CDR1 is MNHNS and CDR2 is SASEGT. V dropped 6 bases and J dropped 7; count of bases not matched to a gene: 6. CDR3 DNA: TGTGCCAGCAGGAGGGAGGGCGGAGAGCAGTACTTC. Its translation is CASRREGGEQYF.

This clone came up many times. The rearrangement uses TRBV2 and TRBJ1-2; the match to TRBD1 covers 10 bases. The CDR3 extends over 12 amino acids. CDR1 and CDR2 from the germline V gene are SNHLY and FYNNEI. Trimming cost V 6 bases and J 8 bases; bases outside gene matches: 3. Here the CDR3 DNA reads TGTGCCAGCAGCGACAGGGGGCTAGGCTACACCTTC. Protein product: CASSDRGLGYTF.

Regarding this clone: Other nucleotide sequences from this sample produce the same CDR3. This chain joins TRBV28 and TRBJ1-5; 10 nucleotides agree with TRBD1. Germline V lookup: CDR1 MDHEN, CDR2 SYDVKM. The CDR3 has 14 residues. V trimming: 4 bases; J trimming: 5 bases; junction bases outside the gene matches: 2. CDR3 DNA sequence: TGTGCCAGCAGTTCGGGACAGGGGCATCAGCCCCAGCATTTT. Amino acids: CASSSGQGHQPQHF.

The DNA for the CDR3 is TGTGCCAGCTCACCACCGACGGATGGCAAAAACATTCAGTACTTC. This encodes CASSPPTDGKNIQYF. The gene calls are TRBV18 and TRBJ2-4, with D hard to call. Germline CDR1 KGHSH, CDR2 LQKENI. V lost 0 bases to trimming and J lost 3 bases, with 9 bases between them. The CDR3 consists of 15 residues.

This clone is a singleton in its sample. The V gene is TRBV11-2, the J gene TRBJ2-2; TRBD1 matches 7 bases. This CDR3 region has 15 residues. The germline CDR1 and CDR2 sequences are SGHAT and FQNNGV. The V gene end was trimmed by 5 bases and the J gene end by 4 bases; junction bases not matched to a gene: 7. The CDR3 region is CASSQQGSGTGELFF. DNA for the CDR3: TGTGCCAGCAGCCAACAGGGGTCGGGCACCGGGGAGCTGTTTTTT.

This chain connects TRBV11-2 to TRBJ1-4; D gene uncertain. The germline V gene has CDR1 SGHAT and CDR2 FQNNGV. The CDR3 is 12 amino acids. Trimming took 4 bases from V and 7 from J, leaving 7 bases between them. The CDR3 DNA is TGTGCCAGCAGCTCAGGCGCTGAAAAACTGTTTTTT. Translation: CASSSGAEKLFF.

The CDR3 DNA follows: TGTGCCAGCCAGGATGCTAGGGGGCAATCGAACACTGAAGCTTTCTTT. The encoded protein is CASQDARGQSNTEAFF. The chain employs TRBV27 and TRBJ1-1; the match to TRBD1 covers 7 bases. From germline, CDR1 is MNHEY and CDR2 SMNVEV (reference sequence). V was clipped by 8 bases and J by 1 base; unmatched bases: 13. This CDR3 has 16 residues.

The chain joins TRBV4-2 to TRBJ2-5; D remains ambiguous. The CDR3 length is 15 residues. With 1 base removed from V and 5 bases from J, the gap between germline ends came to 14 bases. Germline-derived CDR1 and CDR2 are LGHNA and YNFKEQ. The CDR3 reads CASSQGPGVRETQYF. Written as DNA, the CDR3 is TGTGCCAGCAGCCAAGGCCCCGGAGTTCGGGAGACCCAGTACTTC.

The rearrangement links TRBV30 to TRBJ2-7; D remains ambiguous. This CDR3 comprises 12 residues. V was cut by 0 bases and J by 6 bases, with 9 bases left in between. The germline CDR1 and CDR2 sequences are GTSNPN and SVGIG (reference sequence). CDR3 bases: TGTGCCTGGAGTGTACTTAAGGGCGAGCAGTACTTC. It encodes CAWSVLKGEQYF.

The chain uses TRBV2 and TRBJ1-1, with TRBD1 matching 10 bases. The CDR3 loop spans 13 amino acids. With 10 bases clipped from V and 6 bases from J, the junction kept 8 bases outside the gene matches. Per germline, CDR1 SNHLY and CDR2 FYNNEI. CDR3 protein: CATRQGAFSEAFF. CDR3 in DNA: TGTGCCACCAGACAGGGGGCTTTCTCTGAAGCTTTCTTT.

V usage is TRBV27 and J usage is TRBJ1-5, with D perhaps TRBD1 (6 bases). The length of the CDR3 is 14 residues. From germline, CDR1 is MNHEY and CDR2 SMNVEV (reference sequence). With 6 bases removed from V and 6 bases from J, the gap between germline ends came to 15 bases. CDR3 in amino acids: CASSPRTVGQPQHF. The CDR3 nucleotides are TGTGCCAGCAGCCCAAGGACAGTAGGTCAGCCCCAGCATTTT.

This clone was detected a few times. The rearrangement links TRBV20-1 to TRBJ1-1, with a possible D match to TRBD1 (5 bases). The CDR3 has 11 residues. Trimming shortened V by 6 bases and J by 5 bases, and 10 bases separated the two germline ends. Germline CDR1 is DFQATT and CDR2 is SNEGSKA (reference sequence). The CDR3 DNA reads TGCAGTGCCAACGGGGGGACTGAAGCTTTCTTT. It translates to CSANGGTEAFF.

CDR3 sequence: CASSEVDTVYNEQFF. In DNA, the CDR3 is TGTGCCAGCAGTGAAGTTGACACCGTCTACAATGAGCAGTTCTTC. The chain has TRBV6-1 and TRBJ2-1; D not certain. The CDR3 length is 15 residues. Trimming took off 1 base at V and 3 bases at J, with 10 bases between the two ends. Germline V gene sequence: CDR1 MNHNS, CDR2 SASEGT.

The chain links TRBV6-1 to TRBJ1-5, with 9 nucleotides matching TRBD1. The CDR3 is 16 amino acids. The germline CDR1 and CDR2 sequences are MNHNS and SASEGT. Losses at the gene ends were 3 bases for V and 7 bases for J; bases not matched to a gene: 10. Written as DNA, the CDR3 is TGTGCCAGCAGTGAGGATAACAGGGGGCCGAGGCAGCCCCAGCATTTT. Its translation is CASSEDNRGPRQPQHF.